This record concerns one T cell receptor (beta chain) sequence. Its antigen is unknown. This sample was included in a study of T-cell reconstitution after alpha-beta-depleted transplantation in children. Study-wide findings and caveats: It was reported that alpha-beta T cells came from several hundred expanded graft clones (about two months after transplant). High day-60 TCRbeta diversity in some patients came from surviving recipient T cells and thymic progenitors. When one year had passed after transplant, most T-cell counts and diversity came from newly produced T cells.

A TCRbeta library incorporating unique molecular identifiers was prepared. TCRdb fed the PCR reads into MiXCR, producing one record per CDR3 protein. Of over 4,500 distinct CDR3 sequences listed, approximately 27% were seen once; the top ten hold about 35%. V dropped 3 bases and J dropped 4 bases, with 15 bases sitting between them. Germline lookup yields CDR1 SEHNR and CDR2 FQNEAQ (reference sequence). CDR3 length equals 15 residues. The sample was PBMCs, mostly from graft donor cells, taken 60 days after TCRalphabeta/CD19-depleted stem cell transplant. This sequence originates from a male patient aged 2 to 10 who had a stem cell transplant for acute lymphoblastic leukemia, so the T cells may come from the graft donor. The V call is TRBV7-9, the J call TRBJ1-1; the D is unclear. CDR3 sequence (DNA): TGTGCCAGCAGCTTCCTATCATCGGTGACCACTGAAGCTTTCTTT. Protein product: CASSFLSSVTTEAFF.